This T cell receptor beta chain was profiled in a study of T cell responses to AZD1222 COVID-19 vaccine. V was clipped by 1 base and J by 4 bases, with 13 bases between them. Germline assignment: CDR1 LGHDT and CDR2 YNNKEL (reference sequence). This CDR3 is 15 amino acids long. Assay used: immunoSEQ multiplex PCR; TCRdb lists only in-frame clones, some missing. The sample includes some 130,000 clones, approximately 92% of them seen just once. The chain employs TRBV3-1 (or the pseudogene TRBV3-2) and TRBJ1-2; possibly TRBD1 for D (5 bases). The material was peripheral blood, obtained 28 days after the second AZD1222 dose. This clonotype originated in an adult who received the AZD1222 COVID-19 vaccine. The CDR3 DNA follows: TGTGCCAGCAGCCAAGTCGGGGGAGCTGGCTATGGCTACACCTTC. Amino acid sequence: CASSQVGGAGYGYTF.